The sample holds a few counts of the clone carrying this T cell receptor (beta chain). Its antigen is not identified. The source material, RNA transcripts, was used to amplify TCR beta CDR3 regions. An initial round of RT-PCR targeting the TCR CDR3 relied on the HTBI primer set. TCRdb redid the calling of the multiplex PCR reads with MiXCR, one entry per CDR3 protein. The sample has hundreds of thousands of distinct CDR3 sequences; roughly 20% are singletons. The sample originates from a study of T cells in Graves' hyperthyroidism and ophthalmopathy. Diagnosis relied on clinical symptoms, serum thyroxine and TRAb, thyroid ultrasound and orbital computed tomography. Germline V gene sequence: CDR1 MNHEY, CDR2 SMNVEV (reference sequence). V shed 0 bases and J shed 2 bases, with 16 bases lying between them. This CDR3 has 17 residues. Study results and caveats: Ophthalmopathy was distinguished from stable hyperthyroidism by 13 V-J signatures.

V gene TRBV27 combines with J gene TRBJ2-5; D may correspond to TRBD1 or TRBD2 (5 bases each). This TCR derives from a man aged 25 to 40 with Graves' ophthalmopathy. Sequencing was carried out using blood. CDR3 in DNA: TGTGCCAGCAGTTTATCTAGCGCGGCAGGGATACAAGAGACCCAGTACTTC. As protein: CASSLSSAAGIQETQYF.